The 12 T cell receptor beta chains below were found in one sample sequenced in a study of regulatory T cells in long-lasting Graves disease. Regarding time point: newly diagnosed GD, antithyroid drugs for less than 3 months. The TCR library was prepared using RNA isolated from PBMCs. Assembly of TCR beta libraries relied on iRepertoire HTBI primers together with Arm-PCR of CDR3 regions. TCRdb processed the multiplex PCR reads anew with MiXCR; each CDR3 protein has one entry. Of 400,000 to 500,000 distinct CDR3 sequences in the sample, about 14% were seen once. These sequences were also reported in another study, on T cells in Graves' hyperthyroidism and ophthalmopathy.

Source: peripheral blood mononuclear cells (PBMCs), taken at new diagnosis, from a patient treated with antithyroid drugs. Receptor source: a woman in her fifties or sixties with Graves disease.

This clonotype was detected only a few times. DNA for the CDR3: TGCGCCAGCAGCTTGGCCGAGTCACAGTTCTCCCCTGAGGAGACCCAGTACTTC. Protein: CASSLAESQFSPEETQYF. The rearrangement links TRBV5-1 to TRBJ2-5, with D unresolved. The CDR3 runs to 18 residues. V was pared by 0 bases and J by 5 bases, with 23 bases between. The germline CDR1 and CDR2 sequences are SGHRS and YFSETQ.

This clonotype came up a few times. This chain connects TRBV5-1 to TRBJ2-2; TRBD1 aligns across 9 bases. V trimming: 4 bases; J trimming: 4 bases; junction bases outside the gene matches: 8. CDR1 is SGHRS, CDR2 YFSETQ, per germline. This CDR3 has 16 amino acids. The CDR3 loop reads CASSRSRDRVTGELFF. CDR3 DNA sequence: TGCGCCAGCAGCCGGAGCCGGGACAGGGTCACCGGGGAGCTGTTTTTT.

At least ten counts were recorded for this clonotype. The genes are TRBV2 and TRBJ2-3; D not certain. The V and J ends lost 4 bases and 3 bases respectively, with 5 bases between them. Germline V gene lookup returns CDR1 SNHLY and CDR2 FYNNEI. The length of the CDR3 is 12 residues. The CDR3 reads CASSVFTDTQYF. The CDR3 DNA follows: TGTGCCAGCAGTGTTTTTACAGATACGCAGTATTTT.

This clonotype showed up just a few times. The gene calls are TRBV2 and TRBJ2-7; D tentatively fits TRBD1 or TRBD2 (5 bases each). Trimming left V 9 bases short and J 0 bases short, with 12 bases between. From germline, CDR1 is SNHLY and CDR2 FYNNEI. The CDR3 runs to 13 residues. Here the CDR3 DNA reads TGTGCCAGACGGGGCAGAGTCTCCTACGAGCAGTACTTC. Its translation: CARRGRVSYEQYF.

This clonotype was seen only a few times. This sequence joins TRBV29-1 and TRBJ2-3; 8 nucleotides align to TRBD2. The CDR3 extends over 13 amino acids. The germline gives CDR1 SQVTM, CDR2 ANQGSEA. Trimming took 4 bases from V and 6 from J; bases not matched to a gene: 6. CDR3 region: CSVVDLAGDTQYF. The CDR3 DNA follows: TGCAGCGTTGTTGACCTAGCGGGCGATACGCAGTATTTT.

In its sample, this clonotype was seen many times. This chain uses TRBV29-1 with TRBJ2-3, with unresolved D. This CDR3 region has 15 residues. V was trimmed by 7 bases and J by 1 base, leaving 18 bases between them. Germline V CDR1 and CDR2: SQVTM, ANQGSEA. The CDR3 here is CSALSMAGGTDTQYF. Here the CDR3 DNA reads TGCAGCGCATTATCCATGGCAGGTGGCACAGATACGCAGTATTTT.

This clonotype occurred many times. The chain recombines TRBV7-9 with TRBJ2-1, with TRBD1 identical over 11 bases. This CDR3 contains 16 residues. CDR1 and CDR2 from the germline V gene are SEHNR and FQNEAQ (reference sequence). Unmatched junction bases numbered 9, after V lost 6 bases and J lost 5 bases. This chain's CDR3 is CASRRTGGRPNNEQFF. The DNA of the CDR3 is TGTGCCAGCAGAAGGACAGGGGGCCGACCGAACAATGAGCAGTTCTTC.

The CDR3 is CASSQGQGERAETQYF. The CDR3 bases are TGTGCCAGCAGCCAAGGACAGGGTGAGAGAGCGGAGACCCAGTACTTC. This chain links TRBV3-1 with TRBJ2-5; TRBD1 agrees at 7 bases. Germline-derived CDR1 and CDR2 are LGHDT and YNNKEL (reference sequence). CDR3 length: 16 amino acids. J lost 5 bases, V lost 1 base, and 10 bases had no gene match.

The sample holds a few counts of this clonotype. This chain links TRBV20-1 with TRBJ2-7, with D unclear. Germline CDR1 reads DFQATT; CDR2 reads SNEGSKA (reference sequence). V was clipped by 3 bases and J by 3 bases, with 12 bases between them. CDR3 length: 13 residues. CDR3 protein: CSASKSGNYEQYF. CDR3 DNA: TGCAGTGCTAGCAAGTCCGGAAACTACGAGCAGTACTTC.

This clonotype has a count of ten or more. CDR3 protein: CASSHWTSGSFIYEQYF. The CDR3 DNA reads as TGTGCCAGCAGCCATTGGACTAGCGGGAGTTTTATCTACGAGCAGTACTTC. The chain uses TRBV3-1 and TRBJ2-7; TRBD2 agrees at 13 bases. V lost 3 bases, J lost 3 bases, and 8 bases stayed unmatched. Germline-derived CDR1 and CDR2 are LGHDT and YNNKEL (reference sequence). The CDR3 length is 17 residues.

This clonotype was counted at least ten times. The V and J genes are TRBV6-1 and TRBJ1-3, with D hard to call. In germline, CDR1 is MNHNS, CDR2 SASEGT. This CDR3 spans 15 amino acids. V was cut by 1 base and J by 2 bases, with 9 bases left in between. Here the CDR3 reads CASSEDLGTGNTIYF. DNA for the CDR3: TGTGCCAGCAGTGAAGATCTGGGTACTGGAAACACCATATATTTT.

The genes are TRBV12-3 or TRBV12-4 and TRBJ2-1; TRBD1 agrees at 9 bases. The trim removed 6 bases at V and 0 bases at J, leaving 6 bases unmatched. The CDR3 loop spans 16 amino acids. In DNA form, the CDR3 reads TGTGCCAGCAGGGTTGACAGGGGGAGCTCCTACAATGAGCAGTTCTTC. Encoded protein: CASRVDRGSSYNEQFF.